The present entry profiles one T cell receptor (beta chain) with its context. It lacks a known antigen. It has no much larger one-base neighbor in the sample; base qualities were not kept. The library came from the immunoSEQ multiplex PCR assay. The source is immuneACCESS, and TCRdb retained only in-frame sequences with V and J called. Part of the clones is not carried over; for the studies checked, unresolved V genes explain less than half of this, and the remainder is unexplained. This sample lists more than 100,000 clones; roughly 93% were detected once. The ten largest clonotypes hold 0.8% to 1% of the sample. The data are from a study of T cell changes during pregnancy in multiple sclerosis (dated by TCRdb to about 2019). Looking at the study overall: Changes in the T cell repertoire over the course of pregnancy were examined in this study in women with multiple sclerosis.

Measured from the cysteine to the phenylalanine, the CDR3 is 14 residues long. CDR3 DNA is the only sequence kept; it has 42 bases, read in frame from the first base. Trimming removed 6 bases from V and 3 bases from J; the gene matches leave 5 bases unexplained. From a lookup of the germline V gene, CDR1 and CDR2 are MNHNS and SASEGT. This receptor chain uses TRBV6-1 and TRBJ2-5; the junction holds 9 bases that match TRBD1. The clonotype comes from a female donor with multiple sclerosis, enrolled in a pregnancy study. The sequencing used peripheral blood, collected after pregnancy. The CDR3 amino acid sequence is: CASSRTGAKETQYF. The DNA is as follows: TGTGCCAGCAGCCGGACAGGGGCCAAAGAGACCCAGTACTTC.